This T cell receptor beta chain appears in the sequencing data of a study of tumor and adjacent non-tumor tissue in lung cancer. This clonotype was found a few times. A junction boundary mismatches the germline segment, possibly from a read error. No cell sorting was done before RNA was extracted from the tissue. The normal lung tissue was taken more than 3 cm from the tumor edge. Between August and November 2014, newly diagnosed, chemotherapy-naive lung cancer patients underwent thoracic surgery in China. The CDR3 covers 13 residues. CDR1 is SGHAT, CDR2 FQNNGV, per germline. TCRbeta libraries were built with three rounds of nested PCR, modified from ARM-PCR. TCRdb re-called the multiplex PCR reads with MiXCR, one entry per CDR3 protein. This table holds approximately 100,000 distinct CDR3 sequences, roughly 60% found once.

The sample was distant non-tumor lung tissue. The TCR sequence derives from a man aged 25-45 years with non-small cell lung cancer. The rearrangement uses TRBV11-2 and TRBJ2-5, with a weak D call TRBD1 (5 bases). The CDR3, as DNA: TGTGCCAGCAGCGCGCAGGGTCCAGAGACCCAGTACTTT. Protein product: CASSAQGPETQYF.